The rows below give T cell receptor beta chains drawn from one sample of a study of blood T cells in healthy people across ages. From the 5' RACE reads, TCRdb called clonotypes with MiXCR, one entry per CDR3 protein. The sample has around 1,500,000 distinct CDR3 sequences, approximately 38% seen once. The sample taken for sequencing was blood. The receptors originated from a woman aged 18 to 35 in good health. CDR3s include the opening cysteine and the closing phenylalanine or tryptophan. The D gene is left open where the match is weak. The size entry is marked missing in some rows and otherwise reads once, few, many or a size class.

TRBJ2-2 | TRBV12-3/TRBV12-4 | - | - | CASSLNAANTGELFF | TGTGCCAGCAGTTTAAACGCGGCGAACACCGGGGAGCTGTTTTTT
TRBJ2-1 | TRBV30 | - | - | CAWNAGQSRDNEQFF | TGTGCCTGGAACGCGGGACAATCTAGGGACAATGAGCAGTTCTTC
TRBJ2-7 | TRBV6-2/TRBV6-3 | - | TRBD2 | CASHPGGIYEQYF | TGTGCCAGCCACCCCGGGGGGATTTACGAGCAGTACTTC
TRBJ2-5 | TRBV29-1 | - | - | CSASKGLWETQYF | TGCAGCGCATCGAAGGGTCTATGGGAGACCCAGTACTTC
TRBJ2-7 | TRBV20-1 | - | - | CSASFQGLSEQYF | TGCAGTGCGTCCTTTCAGGGGCTGAGCGAGCAGTACTTC
TRBJ1-1 | TRBV27 | few | - | CASSSPPGGRSVNTEAFF | TGTGCCAGCAGTTCCCCCCCTGGGGGGCGGTCCGTGAACACTGAAGCTTTCTTT
TRBJ1-1 | TRBV5-1 | - | - | CASSPAIGADTEAFF | TGCGCCAGCAGCCCAGCGATCGGGGCGGACACTGAAGCTTTCTTT
TRBJ2-5 | TRBV7-2 | few | - | CASSLNRDKETQYF | TGTGCCAGCAGCTTAAATCGGGACAAAGAGACCCAGTACTTC
TRBJ1-5 | TRBV4-1 | few | - | CASSRDKDQPQHF | TGCGCCAGCAGCCGGGACAAGGATCAGCCCCAGCATTTT
TRBJ1-1 | TRBV6-4 | few | - | CASSESAGMNTEAFF | TGTGCCAGCAGTGAATCGGCAGGTATGAACACTGAAGCTTTCTTT
TRBJ2-4 | TRBV20-1 | many | TRBD2 | CSASGLASGLAKNIQYF | TGCAGTGCTAGCGGCTTGGCTAGCGGGCTAGCCAAAAACATTCAGTACTTC
TRBJ1-4 | TRBV7-9 | - | TRBD1 | CASSPRRGQGATNEKLFF | TGTGCCAGCAGCCCCCGTCGGGGACAGGGTGCAACTAATGAAAAACTGTTTTTT
TRBJ2-3 | TRBV28 | once | - | CASSLAGWRDTQYF | TGTGCCAGCAGTTTAGCCGGGTGGCGAGATACGCAGTATTTT
TRBJ2-3 | TRBV7-2 | - | TRBD1 | CASSVLGSPTGVDTQYF | TGTGCCAGCAGCGTTTTAGGTTCCCCGACAGGGGTAGATACGCAGTATTTT
TRBJ1-1 | TRBV12-3/TRBV12-4 | few | - | CASRRDTQNTEAFF | TGTGCCAGCAGGCGGGACACCCAGAACACTGAAGCTTTCTTT
TRBJ2-1 | TRBV15 | - | TRBD2 | CATSRSGDSGGNEQFF | TGTGCCACCAGCAGGAGCGGGGATAGCGGGGGAAATGAGCAGTTCTTC
TRBJ1-5 | TRBV6-8 | - | TRBD1 | CASSYPWDSLTQPQHF | TGTGCCAGCAGTTACCCATGGGACAGCCTAACGCAGCCCCAGCATTTT
TRBJ2-1 | TRBV20-1 | - | - | CSARPYRSFYNEQFF | TGCAGTGCTAGACCCTATAGGAGCTTCTACAATGAGCAGTTCTTC
TRBJ1-2 | TRBV7-9 | few | TRBD1 | CASTHWTGLNYGYTF | TGTGCCAGCACCCATTGGACAGGGCTTAACTATGGCTACACCTTC
TRBJ2-2 | TRBV4-2 | - | TRBD1 | CASSQDLVGSLGQGDTGELFF | TGTGCCAGCAGCCAAGATCTCGTTGGGTCTTTGGGCCAGGGGGACACCGGGGAGCTGTTTTTT
TRBJ2-5 | TRBV6-1 | - | - | CASRDVKRNEQYF | TGTGCCAGCCGGGACGTTAAGAGGAATGAGCAGTACTTC
TRBJ2-7 | TRBV11-1 | few | TRBD1 | CASSPTGTGTEQYF | TGTGCCAGCAGCCCTACCGGGACAGGGACCGAGCAGTACTTC
TRBJ1-2 | TRBV9 | few | - | CASSVGWASLREGYTF | TGTGCCAGCAGCGTAGGTTGGGCCAGTCTGCGGGAGGGCTACACCTTC
TRBJ2-5 | TRBV7-2 | - | TRBD2 | CASSPGTSGPGTQYF | TGTGCCAGCAGCCCAGGGACTAGCGGGCCGGGGACCCAGTACTTC
TRBJ1-1 | TRBV18 | - | - | CASSPYRSYTEAFF | TGTGCCAGCTCACCATATCGTTCATACACTGAAGCTTTCTTT
TRBJ2-3 | TRBV21-1 | - | - | CASSKGTSGASTDTQYF | TGTGCCAGCAGCAAAGGGACTAGCGGGGCTAGCACAGATACGCAGTATTTT
TRBJ2-1 | TRBV6-5 | - | TRBD2 | CASSWGLAGGSSYNEQFF | TGTGCCAGCAGTTGGGGACTAGCGGGGGGAAGTTCCTACAATGAGCAGTTCTTC
TRBJ2-7 | TRBV10-1 | once | TRBD1 | CASSDGTGISYEQYF | TGCGCCAGCAGTGACGGGACAGGGATATCCTACGAGCAGTACTTC
TRBJ2-7 | TRBV7-6 | - | - | CASSSLEGSYEQYF | TGTGCCAGCAGCTCACTGGAGGGTTCCTACGAGCAGTACTTC
TRBJ2-3 | TRBV28 | - | TRBD1 | CASRGQGERNTQYF | TGTGCCAGCAGGGGACAGGGGGAACGTAATACGCAGTATTTT
TRBJ1-6 | TRBV6-5 | few | - | CASSPGGLYNSPLHF | TGTGCCAGCAGTCCCGGTGGGCTCTATAATTCACCCCTCCACTTT
TRBJ1-5 | TRBV12-3/TRBV12-4 | - | - | CASSLEGEDYSNQPQHF | TGTGCCAGCAGTTTAGAGGGGGAGGACTATAGCAATCAGCCCCAGCATTTT
TRBJ2-5 | TRBV20-1 | few | - | CSARWTLGETQYF | TGCAGTGCTAGGTGGACTCTCGGGGAGACCCAGTACTTC
TRBJ1-1 | TRBV12-3/TRBV12-4 | few | - | CASSVLSNTEAFF | TGTGCCAGCAGTGTATTATCGAACACTGAAGCTTTCTTT
TRBJ1-1 | TRBV5-1 | few | TRBD1 | CASSLAQGAQVNTEAFF | TGCGCCAGCAGCTTGGCCCAGGGGGCGCAGGTGAACACTGAAGCTTTCTTT
TRBJ2-7 | TRBV6-1 | few | - | CATNRDIYYEQYF | TGTGCCACCAACCGGGACATTTACTACGAGCAGTACTTC
TRBJ2-7 | TRBV5-1 | few | TRBD2 | CASSSGRTSGQYEQYF | TGCGCCAGCAGCTCCGGCCGGACTAGCGGGCAATACGAGCAGTACTTC
TRBJ2-5 | TRBV20-1 | few | TRBD2 | CSTVLAGALGETQYF | TGCAGCACCGTACTAGCGGGGGCCCTTGGGGAGACCCAGTACTTC
TRBJ2-7 | TRBV2 | few | TRBD1 | CASNPVRDREYEQYF | TGTGCCAGCAATCCCGTGCGGGACAGGGAATACGAGCAGTACTTC
TRBJ1-1 | TRBV24-1 | - | - | CATSDFADTEAFF | TGTGCCACCAGTGATTTCGCGGACACTGAAGCTTTCTTT
TRBJ2-3 | TRBV20-1 | - | - | CSAPGFSSTDTQYF | TGCAGTGCCCCAGGGTTCTCTAGCACAGATACGCAGTATTTT
TRBJ2-7 | TRBV6-5 | - | - | CASSYSQGSSYEQYF | TGTGCCAGCAGTTACTCCCAGGGGTCCTCCTACGAGCAGTACTTC
TRBJ2-3 | TRBV12-3/TRBV12-4 | once | - | CASSIQAVTTDTQYF | TGTGCCAGCAGTATTCAGGCGGTTACCACAGATACGCAGTATTTT
TRBJ2-5 | TRBV6-5 | - | - | CASSYPGGQETQYF | TGTGCCAGCAGCTATCCAGGGGGGCAGGAGACCCAGTACTTC
TRBJ1-2 | TRBV7-9 | once | TRBD1 | CASSPYGTGAYGYTF | TGTGCCAGCAGCCCCTATGGGACAGGGGCCTATGGCTACACCTTC
TRBJ1-2 | TRBV6-5 | few | - | CASSYPLWGTNYGYTF | TGTGCCAGCAGTTACCCCCTTTGGGGAACTAACTATGGCTACACCTTC
TRBJ1-2 | TRBV20-1 | - | TRBD1 | CSARGRTGGASYGYTF | TGCAGTGCTAGAGGTCGGACAGGGGGGGCCTCCTATGGCTACACCTTC
TRBJ1-2 | TRBV29-1 | many | - | CSVLGSHYGYTF | TGCAGCGTTCTGGGGTCTCACTATGGCTACACCTTC
TRBJ2-1 | TRBV7-9 | many | - | CASTRSSYNEQFF | TGTGCCAGCACCCGCAGCTCCTACAATGAGCAGTTCTTC
TRBJ2-1 | TRBV30 | - | - | CAWIQTGRYEQFF | TGTGCCTGGATCCAGACAGGACGGTATGAGCAGTTCTTC
TRBJ2-7 | TRBV12-3/TRBV12-4 | once | TRBD2 | CASSLPPSGKSYNEQYF | TGTGCCAGCAGTTTACCCCCTAGCGGGAAATCCTACAATGAGCAGTACTTC
TRBJ2-7 | TRBV5-1 | - | - | CARSPGSGVAEQYF | TGCGCCCGCAGTCCTGGATCAGGGGTCGCCGAGCAGTACTTC
TRBJ2-5 | TRBV7-9 | few | TRBD1 | CASSSPGGEETQYF | TGTGCCAGCAGCTCGCCAGGGGGCGAAGAGACCCAGTACTTC